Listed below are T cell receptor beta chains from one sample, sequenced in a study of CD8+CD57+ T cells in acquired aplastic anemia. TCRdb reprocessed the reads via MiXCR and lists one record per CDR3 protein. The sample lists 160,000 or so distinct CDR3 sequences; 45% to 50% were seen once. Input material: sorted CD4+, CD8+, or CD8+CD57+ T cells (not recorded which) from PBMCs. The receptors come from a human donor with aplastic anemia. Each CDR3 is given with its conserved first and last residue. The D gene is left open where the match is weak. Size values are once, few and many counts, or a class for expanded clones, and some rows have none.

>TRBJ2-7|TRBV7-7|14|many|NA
CASSLGLILYEQYF
TGTGCTAGCAGTCTAGGACTAATTCTCTACGAGCAGTACTTC
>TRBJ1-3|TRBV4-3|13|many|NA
CASSQQGLNTIYF
TGCGCCAGCAGCCAACAGGGGCTGAACACCATATATTTT
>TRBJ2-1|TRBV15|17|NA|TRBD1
CATSRVEDREIYNEQFF
TGTGCCACCAGCAGAGTTGAGGACAGGGAGATCTACAATGAGCAGTTCTTC
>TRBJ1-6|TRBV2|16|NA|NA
CASTYSGTEPYSPLHF
TGTGCCAGCACCTACTCAGGGACGGAGCCCTATTCACCCCTCCACTTT
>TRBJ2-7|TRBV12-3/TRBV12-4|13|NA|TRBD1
CASSLTGSGEQYF
TGTGCCAGCAGTCTGACAGGGTCTGGGGAGCAGTACTTC
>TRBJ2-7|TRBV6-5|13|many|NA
CASSYSEGLEQYF
TGTGCCAGCAGTTACTCGGAAGGTCTCGAGCAGTACTTC
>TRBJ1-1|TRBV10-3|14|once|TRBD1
CAIRADRESTEAFF
TGTGCCATCCGAGCGGACAGGGAGAGCACTGAAGCTTTCTTT
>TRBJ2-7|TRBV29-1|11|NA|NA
CSVQGVYEQYF
TGCAGCGTCCAGGGAGTCTACGAGCAGTACTTC
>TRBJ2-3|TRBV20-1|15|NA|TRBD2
CSARGLATLTDTQYF
TGCAGTGCTAGAGGACTAGCGACGCTCACAGATACGCAGTATTTT
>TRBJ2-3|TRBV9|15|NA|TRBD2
CASTFRASGPDTQYF
TGTGCCAGCACTTTCAGGGCTAGCGGTCCAGATACGCAGTATTTT
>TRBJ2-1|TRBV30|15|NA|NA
CAWSLWDGAYNEQFF
TGTGCCTGGAGTCTCTGGGACGGGGCTTACAATGAGCAGTTCTTC
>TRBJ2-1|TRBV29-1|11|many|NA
CSMGLYNEQFF
TGCAGCATGGGGCTTTACAATGAGCAGTTCTTC
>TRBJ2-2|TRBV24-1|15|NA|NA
CATSHTAGSTGELFF
TGTGCCACCAGCCATACAGCCGGGTCGACCGGGGAGCTGTTTTTT
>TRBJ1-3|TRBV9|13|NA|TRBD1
CASKAGGGNTIYF
TGTGCCAGCAAGGCAGGGGGTGGAAACACCATATATTTT
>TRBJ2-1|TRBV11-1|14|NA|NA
CASSQQSPYNEQFF
TGTGCCAGCAGCCAACAGTCCCCATACAATGAGCAGTTCTTC
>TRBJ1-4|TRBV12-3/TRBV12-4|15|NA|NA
CASSQPGDLAEKLFF
TGTGCCAGCAGTCAACCCGGGGACCTTGCGGAAAAACTGTTTTTT
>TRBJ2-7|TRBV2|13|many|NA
CASMVSASYEQYF
TGTGCCAGCATGGTTAGCGCCTCCTACGAGCAGTACTTC
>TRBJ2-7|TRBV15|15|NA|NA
CATSRELGYSYEQYF
TGTGCCACCAGCAGAGAGTTGGGCTATAGCTACGAGCAGTACTTC
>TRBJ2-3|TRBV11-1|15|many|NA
CASSLEQRRADTQYF
TGTGCCAGCAGCTTAGAACAGAGACGGGCAGATACGCAGTATTTT
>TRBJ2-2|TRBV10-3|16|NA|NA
CAINNRDKLNTGELFF
TGTGCCATCAATAACAGGGACAAGCTGAACACCGGGGAGCTGTTTTTT
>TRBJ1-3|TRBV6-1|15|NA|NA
CASSELGVGGNTIYF
TGTGCCAGCAGTGAATTGGGGGTGGGCGGAAACACCATATATTTT
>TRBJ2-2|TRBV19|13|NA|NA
CASRPYPYGELFF
TGTGCCAGTAGGCCGTATCCATACGGGGAGCTGTTTTTT
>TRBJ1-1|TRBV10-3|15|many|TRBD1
CAISVDRGPSTEAFF
TGTGCCATCAGTGTCGACAGGGGGCCGAGCACTGAAGCTTTCTTT
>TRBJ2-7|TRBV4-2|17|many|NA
CASSQLSRAAGNDEQYF
TGTGCCAGCAGCCAATTAAGTCGGGCGGCAGGGAACGACGAGCAGTACTTC
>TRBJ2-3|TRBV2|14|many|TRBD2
CASKLAGEEDTQYF
TGTGCCAGCAAACTAGCGGGAGAGGAGGATACGCAGTATTTT
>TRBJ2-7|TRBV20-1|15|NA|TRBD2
CSANEGTSGSYEQYF
TGCAGTGCTAATGAAGGGACTAGCGGATCCTACGAGCAGTACTTC
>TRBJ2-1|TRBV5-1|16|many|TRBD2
CASSLSSGSGSNEQFF
TGCGCCAGCAGCTTGTCTAGCGGGAGTGGGTCCAATGAGCAGTTCTTC
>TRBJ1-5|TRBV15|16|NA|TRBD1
CATSRVWTGSNQPQHF
TGTGCCACCAGCAGAGTATGGACAGGGAGCAATCAGCCCCAGCATTTT
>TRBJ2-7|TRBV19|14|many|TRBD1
CATRDRTQRYEQYF
TGTGCCACCCGGGACAGGACTCAGCGCTACGAGCAGTACTTC
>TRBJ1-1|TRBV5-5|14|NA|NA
CASSLTAKNTEAFF
TGTGCCAGCAGCTTAACAGCCAAGAACACTGAAGCTTTCTTT
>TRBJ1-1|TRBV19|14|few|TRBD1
CASRPGTVFTEAFF
TGTGCCAGTAGACCCGGGACAGTTTTCACTGAAGCTTTCTTT
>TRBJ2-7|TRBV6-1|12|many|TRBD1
CATQGVSYEQYF
TGTGCCACTCAGGGGGTCTCCTACGAGCAGTACTTC
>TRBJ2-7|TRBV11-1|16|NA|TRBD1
CASSPFDRGNTGEQYF
TGTGCCAGCAGCCCGTTCGACAGGGGGAACACCGGGGAGCAGTACTTC
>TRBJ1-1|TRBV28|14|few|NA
CASSSRFQGTEAFF
TGTGCCAGCAGTTCAAGGTTTCAGGGCACTGAAGCTTTCTTT
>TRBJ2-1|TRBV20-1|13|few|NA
CSAPPGTGNEQFF
TGCAGTGCTCCACCCGGCACAGGAAATGAGCAGTTCTTC
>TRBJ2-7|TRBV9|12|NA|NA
CASSVGVQPLYF
TGTGCCAGCAGCGTAGGGGTACAGCCCCTGTACTTC
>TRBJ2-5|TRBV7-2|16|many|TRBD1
CASSYTDRAVKETQYF
TGTGCCAGCAGCTACACGGACAGGGCCGTGAAAGAGACCCAGTACTTC
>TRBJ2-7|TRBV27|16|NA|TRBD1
CASSLTGQPLSSEQYF
TGTGCCAGCAGTCTAACGGGACAGCCCCTTTCTTCCGAGCAGTACTTC